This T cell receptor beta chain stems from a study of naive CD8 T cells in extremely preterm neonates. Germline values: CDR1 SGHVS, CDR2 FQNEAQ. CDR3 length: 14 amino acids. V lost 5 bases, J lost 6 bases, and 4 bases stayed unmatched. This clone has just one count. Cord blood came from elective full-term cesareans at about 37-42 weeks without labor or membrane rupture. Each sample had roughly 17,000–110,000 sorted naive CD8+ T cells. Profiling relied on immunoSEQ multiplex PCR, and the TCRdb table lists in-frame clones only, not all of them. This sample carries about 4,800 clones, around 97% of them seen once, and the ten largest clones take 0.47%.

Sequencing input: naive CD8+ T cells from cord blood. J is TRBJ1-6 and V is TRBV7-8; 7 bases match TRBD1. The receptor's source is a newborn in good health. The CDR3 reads CASSRGQINSPLHF. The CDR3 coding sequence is TGTGCCAGCAGCAGGGGACAGATTAATTCACCCCTCCACTTT.